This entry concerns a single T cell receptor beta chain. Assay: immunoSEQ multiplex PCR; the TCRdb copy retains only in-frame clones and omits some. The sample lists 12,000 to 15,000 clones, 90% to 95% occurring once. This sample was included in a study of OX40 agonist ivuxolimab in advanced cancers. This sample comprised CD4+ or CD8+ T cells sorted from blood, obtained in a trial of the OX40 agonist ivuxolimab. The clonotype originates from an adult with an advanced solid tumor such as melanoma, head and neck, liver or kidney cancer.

The chain's CDR3 is CASRLNGGTQYF. Written as DNA, the CDR3 is TGTGCCAGCAGGCTTAATGGGGGTACGCAGTATTTT. The chain is built from TRBV5-6 and TRBJ2-3, with D perhaps given as TRBD1 or TRBD2 (5 bases each). The CDR3 has 12 amino acids. The germline V gene encodes CDR1 SGHDT and CDR2 YYEEEE. V lost 5 bases, J lost 8 bases, and 12 bases lay in between.